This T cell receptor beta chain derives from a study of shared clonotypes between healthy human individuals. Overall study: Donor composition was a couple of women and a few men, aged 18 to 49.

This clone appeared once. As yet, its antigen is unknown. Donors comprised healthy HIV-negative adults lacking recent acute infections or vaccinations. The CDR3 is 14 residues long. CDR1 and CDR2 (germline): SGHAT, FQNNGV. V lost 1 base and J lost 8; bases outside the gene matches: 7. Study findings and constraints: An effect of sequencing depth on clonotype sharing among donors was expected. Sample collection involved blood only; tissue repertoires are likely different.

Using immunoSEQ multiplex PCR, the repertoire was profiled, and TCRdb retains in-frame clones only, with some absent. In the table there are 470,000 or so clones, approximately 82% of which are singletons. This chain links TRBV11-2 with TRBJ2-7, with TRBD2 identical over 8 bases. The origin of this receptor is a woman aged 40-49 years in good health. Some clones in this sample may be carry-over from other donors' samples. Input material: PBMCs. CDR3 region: CASSLGRLAIQQYF. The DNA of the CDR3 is TGTGCCAGCAGCTTAGGGAGACTAGCGATTCAGCAGTACTTC.